One TCR beta chain is described in this entry. Its antigen remains unknown. Several immunoSEQ plates received, in even portions, the genomic DNA of each subset. Per sorted-subset replicate PCR, input was approximately 0.2 ug DNA, representing some 30,000 T cell genomes. Here immunoSEQ multiplex PCR was the method, and the copy in TCRdb shows in-frame clones only, minus some. The sample consists of 850,000 to 1,200,000 clones, more than 60% of them appearing once. The data were taken from a study of shared clonotypes between healthy human individuals. Study results and limitations: Memory subsets had estimated richness that was generally smaller than that of naive subsets. Clonotypes which were not shared had lower generation probabilities than clonotypes that all four donors shared.

The CDR3 totals 17 residues. V trimming: 7 bases; J trimming: 3 bases; junction bases outside the gene matches: 13. Per germline, CDR1 ENHRY and CDR2 SYGVKD. Specimen: memory CD4+ T cells sorted from blood. Subset denoted: CD45RA-negative fraction. This chain joins TRBV10-3 and TRBJ2-7, with TRBD2 matching 12 bases. The sequence came from a man aged 18 to 29 in good health. CDR3 nucleotides: TGTGCCATCAAGCCGACTAGCGGGGGAGCCGGTGACTACGAGCAGTACTTC. This translates into CAIKPTSGGAGDYEQYF.